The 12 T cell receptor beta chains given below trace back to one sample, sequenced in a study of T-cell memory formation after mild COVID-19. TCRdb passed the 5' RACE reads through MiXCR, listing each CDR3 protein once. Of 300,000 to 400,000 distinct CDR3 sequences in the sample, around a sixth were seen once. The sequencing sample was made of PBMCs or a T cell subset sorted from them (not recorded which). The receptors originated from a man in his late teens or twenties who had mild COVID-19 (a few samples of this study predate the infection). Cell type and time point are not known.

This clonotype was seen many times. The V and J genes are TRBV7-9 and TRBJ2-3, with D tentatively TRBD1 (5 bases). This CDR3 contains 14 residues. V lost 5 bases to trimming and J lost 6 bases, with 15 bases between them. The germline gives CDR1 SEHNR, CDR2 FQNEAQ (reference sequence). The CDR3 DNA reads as TGTGCCAGCAGCCCTTCGTTTGGGGCGGATACGCAGTATTTT. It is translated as CASSPSFGADTQYF.

CDR3 protein: CASSVRGAGTDTQYF. The CDR3 DNA follows: TGTGCCAGCAGCGTGCGGGGCGCGGGGACAGATACGCAGTATTTT. The rearrangement links TRBV9 to TRBJ2-3; weak D call: TRBD2 (6 bases). This CDR3 region has 15 residues. Germline CDR1 reads SGDLS; CDR2 reads YYNGEE. The V gene lost 2 bases and the J gene lost 3 bases, with 13 bases spanning the gap.

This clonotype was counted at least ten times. CDR3: CSASLPPDTQYF. CDR3 nucleotides: TGCAGTGCTAGCTTACCCCCGGATACGCAGTATTTT. The rearrangement joins TRBV20-1 to TRBJ2-3; D gene uncertain. Trimming removed 3 bases at V and 6 bases at J, with 10 bases between. This CDR3 contains 12 residues. CDR1 DFQATT and CDR2 SNEGSKA come from the germline V gene (reference sequence).

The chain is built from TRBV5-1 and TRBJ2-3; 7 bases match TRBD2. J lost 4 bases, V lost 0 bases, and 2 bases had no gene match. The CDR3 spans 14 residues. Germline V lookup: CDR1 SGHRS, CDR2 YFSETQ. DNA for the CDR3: TGCGCCAGCAGCTTGGAACGGGGGGCAGATACGCAGTATTTT. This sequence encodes CASSLERGADTQYF.

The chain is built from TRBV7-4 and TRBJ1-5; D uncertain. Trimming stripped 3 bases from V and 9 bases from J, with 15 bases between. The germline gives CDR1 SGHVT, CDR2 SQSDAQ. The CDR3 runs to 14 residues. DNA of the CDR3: TGTGCCAGCAGCTTGGATCCGAGGAGCAGGCCCCAGCATTTT. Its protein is CASSLDPRSRPQHF.

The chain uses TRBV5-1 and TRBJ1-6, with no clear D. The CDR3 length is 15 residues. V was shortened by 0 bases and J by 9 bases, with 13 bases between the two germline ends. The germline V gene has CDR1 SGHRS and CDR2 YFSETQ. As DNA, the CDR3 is TGCGCCAGCAGCTTGGGGACCGCATCGGGTTCACCCCTCCACTTT. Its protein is CASSLGTASGSPLHF.

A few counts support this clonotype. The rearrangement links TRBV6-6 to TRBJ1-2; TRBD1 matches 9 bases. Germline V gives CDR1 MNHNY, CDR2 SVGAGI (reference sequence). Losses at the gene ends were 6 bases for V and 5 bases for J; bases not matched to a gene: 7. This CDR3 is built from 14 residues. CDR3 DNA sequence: TGTGCCAGCAGACAGGGACAGGGCGGGTATGGCTACACCTTC. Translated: CASRQGQGGYGYTF.

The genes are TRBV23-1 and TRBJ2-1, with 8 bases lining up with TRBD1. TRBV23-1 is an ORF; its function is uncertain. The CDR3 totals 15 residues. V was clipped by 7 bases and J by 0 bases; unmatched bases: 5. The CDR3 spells CASNRGRPSYNEQFF. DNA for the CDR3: TGCGCCAGCAACAGGGGGAGGCCCTCCTACAATGAGCAGTTCTTC.

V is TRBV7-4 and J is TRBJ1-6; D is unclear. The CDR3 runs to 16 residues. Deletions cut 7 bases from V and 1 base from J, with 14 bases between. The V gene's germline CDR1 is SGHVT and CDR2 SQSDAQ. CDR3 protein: CASNSRRISYNSPLHF. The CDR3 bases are TGTGCCAGCAACTCGCGCCGGATTTCCTATAATTCACCCCTCCACTTT.

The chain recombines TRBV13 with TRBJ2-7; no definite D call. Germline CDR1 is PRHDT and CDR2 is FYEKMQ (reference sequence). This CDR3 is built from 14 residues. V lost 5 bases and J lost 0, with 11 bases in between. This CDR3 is CASSPSANSYEQYF. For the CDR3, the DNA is TGTGCCAGCAGCCCGTCGGCCAACTCCTACGAGCAGTACTTC. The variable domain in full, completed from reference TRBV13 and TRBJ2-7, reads AAGVIQSPRHLIKEKRETATLKCYPIPRHDTVYWYQQGPGQDPQFLISFYEKMQSDKGSIPDRFSAQQFSDYHSELNMSSLELGDSALYFCASSPSANSYEQYFGPGTRLTVT.

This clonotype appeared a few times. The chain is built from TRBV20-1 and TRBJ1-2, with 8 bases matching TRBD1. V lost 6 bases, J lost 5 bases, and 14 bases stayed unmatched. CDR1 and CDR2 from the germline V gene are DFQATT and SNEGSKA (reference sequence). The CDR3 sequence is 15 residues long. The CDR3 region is CSAPDRDSLSYGYTF. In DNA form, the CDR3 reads TGCAGTGCCCCGGACAGGGACAGCCTTTCATATGGCTACACCTTC.

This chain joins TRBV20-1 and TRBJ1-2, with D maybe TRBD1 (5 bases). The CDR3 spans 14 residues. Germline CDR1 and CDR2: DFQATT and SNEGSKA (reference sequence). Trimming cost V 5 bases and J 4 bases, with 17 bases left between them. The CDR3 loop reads CSAPGISTLYGYTF. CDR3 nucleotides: TGCAGTGCTCCAGGGATCTCTACACTCTATGGCTACACCTTC.